This T cell receptor beta chain was retrieved from a study of OX40 agonist ivuxolimab in advanced cancers. Some clones are missing from TCRdb's copy, which holds only in-frame ones; the method was immunoSEQ multiplex PCR. The sample holds tens of thousands of clones, about nine tenths seen once. This CDR3 comprises 15 residues. V dropped 6 bases and J dropped 4; count of bases not matched to a gene: 6. Germline CDR1 SNHLY, CDR2 FYNNEI. The chain recombines TRBV2 with TRBJ1-4, with TRBD1 matching over 9 bases. This clonotype was obtained from an adult with an advanced solid tumor such as melanoma, head and neck, liver or kidney cancer. The sample consisted of CD4+ or CD8+ T cells sorted from blood, taken in a trial of the OX40 agonist ivuxolimab. The CDR3: CASSEQGALNEKLFF. CDR3 bases: TGTGCCAGCAGCGAACAGGGGGCACTTAATGAAAAACTGTTTTTT.